The 24 T cell receptor beta chains below all came from one sample that was sequenced in a study of T-cell reconstitution after alpha-beta-depleted transplantation in children. Preparing the TCRbeta library involved the use of unique molecular identifiers. One entry per CDR3 protein, called by TCRdb with MiXCR from the PCR reads. This table holds roughly 48,000 distinct CDR3 sequences, 5.8% found once. The specimen was PBMCs, mostly from graft donor cells, collected 60 days after TCRalphabeta/CD19-depleted stem cell transplant. The origin of the receptors is a female patient aged 2-9 years who had a stem cell transplant for aplastic anemia, so the T cells may come from the graft donor.

This chain links TRBV18 with TRBJ2-3, with 10 positions matching TRBD2. The V segment lost 5 bases and the J segment 3 bases; nucleotides outside the gene matches: 11. The CDR3 loop spans 17 amino acids. Germline loops: CDR1 KGHSH, CDR2 LQKENI. The CDR3 reads CASSTGTSAIQTDTQYF. DNA of the CDR3: TGTGCCAGCTCAACGGGGACTAGCGCGATACAGACAGATACGCAGTATTTT.

This clonotype was counted many times. The genes are TRBV3-1 and TRBJ2-5, with D unresolved. V lost 0 bases and J lost 5, with 4 bases in between. The length of the CDR3 is 12 residues. Germline V gives CDR1 LGHDT, CDR2 YNNKEL (reference sequence). The CDR3: CASSQDRETQYF. CDR3 nucleotides: TGTGCCAGCAGCCAAGACCGGGAGACCCAGTACTTC.

This clonotype was counted at least ten times. The V call is TRBV7-9, the J call TRBJ2-3; D might be TRBD1 (6 bases). V was trimmed by 8 bases and J by 4 bases, leaving 16 bases between them. CDR3 length: 14 residues. Germline V gene sequence: CDR1 SEHNR, CDR2 FQNEAQ (reference sequence). The CDR3 sequence is CASLGGDGPDTQYF. CDR3 bases: TGTGCCAGCCTAGGGGGAGACGGCCCAGATACGCAGTATTTT. Drawing the rest from reference TRBV7-9 and TRBJ2-3, the complete variable domain is DTGVSQNPRHKITKRGQNVTFRCDPISEHNRLYWYRQTLGQGPEFLTYFQNEAQLEKSRLLSDRFSAERPKGSFSTLEIQRTEQGDSAMYLCASLGGDGPDTQYFGPGTRLTVL.

The sample holds many counts of this clonotype. The chain uses TRBV5-1 and TRBJ2-1, with 8 bases that match TRBD2. Germline CDR1 reads SGHRS; CDR2 reads YFSETQ. The CDR3 loop spans 15 amino acids. V dropped 2 bases and J dropped 4; count of bases not matched to a gene: 5. CDR3 protein: CASSFSGATYNEQFF. The CDR3 DNA reads as TGCGCCAGCAGCTTTAGCGGGGCAACTTACAATGAGCAGTTCTTC. Using reference TRBV5-1 and TRBJ2-1 for the parts outside the CDR3, the full variable domain is KAGVTQTPRYLIKTRGQQVTLSCSPISGHRSVSWYQQTPGQGLQFLFEYFSETQRNKGNFPGRFSGRQFSNSRSEMNVSTLELGDSALYLCASSFSGATYNEQFFGPGTRLTVL.

V usage is TRBV20-1 and J usage is TRBJ2-5, with 7 nucleotides matching TRBD2. The CDR3 consists of 14 residues. Per the germline V gene, CDR1 is DFQATT and CDR2 is SNEGSKA (reference sequence). With V trimmed by 5 bases and J by 2 bases, 8 bases remained unmatched. The DNA for the CDR3 is TGCAGTGCTGAGGCGGGAGCAAGGCAAGAGACCCAGTACTTC. The encoded protein is CSAEAGARQETQYF.

This clonotype was picked up many times. The chain couples TRBV27 to TRBJ2-5; TRBD2 aligns across 7 bases. The CDR3 consists of 13 residues. The trim removed 3 bases at V and 4 bases at J, leaving 2 bases unmatched. Per germline, CDR1 MNHEY and CDR2 SMNVEV (reference sequence). The CDR3 region has the DNA TGTGCCAGCAGTTTCTTAGCGGGAGAGACCCAGTACTTC. Its translation is CASSFLAGETQYF.

This clonotype showed up many times. The chain links TRBV11-2 to TRBJ2-7; 8 bases match TRBD1. Germline loops: CDR1 SGHAT, CDR2 FQNNGV. This CDR3 contains 13 residues. After removal of 5 bases from V and 4 bases from J, the junction contained 4 bases not matched to a gene. The CDR3 protein is CASSRDRRYEQYF. DNA of the CDR3: TGTGCCAGCAGCCGGGACAGGCGATACGAGCAGTACTTC.

V usage is TRBV5-1 and J usage is TRBJ2-1; TRBD1 aligns across 11 bases. Germline V CDR1 and CDR2: SGHRS, YFSETQ. This CDR3 spans 17 amino acids. The ends lost 7 bases at V and 4 bases at J; junction bases unmatched: 13. CDR3 residues: CASRGPAGTGGYNEQFF. The CDR3 DNA reads TGCGCCAGCCGCGGACCGGCCGGGACAGGGGGGTACAATGAGCAGTTCTTC.

This clonotype has more than one count but fewer than ten. Written as DNA, the CDR3 is TGCGCCAGCAGCTTACAGGGATTTGAGCAGTTCTTC. Amino acid sequence: CASSLQGFEQFF. The genes are TRBV5-1 and TRBJ2-1; D may be TRBD1 (6 bases). Germline CDR1 SGHRS, CDR2 YFSETQ. V was clipped by 2 bases and J by 9 bases, with 9 bases between them. The CDR3 sequence is 12 residues long.

This clonotype was seen ten or more times. The chain recombines TRBV5-1 with TRBJ2-1; D possibly uses TRBD1 or TRBD2 (5 bases each). Trimming removed 10 bases from V and 3 bases from J, with 26 bases in between. This CDR3 spans 17 amino acids. From germline, CDR1 is SGHRS and CDR2 YFSETQ. CDR3 bases: TGCGCCGGGGCCGGCCGTGAGGGAGTCCCTCGCTACAATGAGCAGTTCTTC. Translation gives CAGAGREGVPRYNEQFF. The whole variable domain, filled in from reference TRBV5-1 and TRBJ2-1, reads KAGVTQTPRYLIKTRGQQVTLSCSPISGHRSVSWYQQTPGQGLQFLFEYFSETQRNKGNFPGRFSGRQFSNSRSEMNVSTLELGDSALYLCAGAGREGVPRYNEQFFGPGTRLTVL.

Concerning this clonotype itself: Since a much larger clone is just one base distant, this may be a read error. The conserved phenylalanine or tryptophan normally closing the CDR3 is absent here, so this likely arose from a read error. The rearrangement links TRBV6-1 to TRBJ1-1, with TRBD1 matching over 11 bases. The CDR3 has 14 amino acids. Trimming at V came to 4 bases and at J to 4 bases, leaving 2 bases not matched to a gene. Germline lookup yields CDR1 MNHNS and CDR2 SASEGT. CDR3 nucleotides: TGTGCCAGCAGTGCCGGGACAGGGGGCACTGAAGCTTTCTAT. This encodes CASSAGTGGTEAFY.

The sample holds a few counts of this clonotype. This chain joins TRBV28 and TRBJ2-7, with D maybe TRBD1 (5 bases). Per the germline V gene, CDR1 is MDHEN and CDR2 is SYDVKM. V lost 6 bases and J 1 base, leaving 13 bases between the germline ends. The CDR3 is made up of 14 amino acids. Here the CDR3 reads CASRSTGISYEQYF. In nucleotides, the CDR3 is TGTGCCAGCAGATCAACAGGAATTTCCTACGAGCAGTACTTC. Full variable domain (rest looked up from reference TRBV28 and TRBJ2-7): DVKVTQSSRYLVKRTGEKVFLECVQDMDHENMFWYRQDPGLGLRLIYFSYDVKMKEKGDIPEGYSVSREKKERFSLILESASTNQTSMYLCASRSTGISYEQYFGPGTRLTVT.

This clonotype was observed at least ten times. The chain joins TRBV15 to TRBJ2-1; D is uncertain. This CDR3 has 15 residues. CDR1 and CDR2 (germline): LNHNV, YYDKDF (reference sequence). The V end was cut by 0 bases, the J end by 4 bases, with 10 bases between. DNA for the CDR3: TGTGCCACCAGCAGAGATAGGGCTACATACAATGAGCAGTTCTTC. Translating gives CATSRDRATYNEQFF.

The chain employs TRBV7-2 and TRBJ1-2; 7 bases are shared with TRBD1. CDR3 length equals 17 residues. Looked up from germline, CDR1 is SGHTA and CDR2 is FQGNSA. The V and J ends lost 0 bases and 1 base, in that order; junction bases with no gene match: 8. DNA of the CDR3: TGTGCCAGCAGCTTAGCGCCGACAGGGTGGGGTAACTATGGCTACACCTTC. Translated: CASSLAPTGWGNYGYTF. The variable domain in full, completed from reference TRBV7-2 and TRBJ1-2, reads GAGVSQSPSNKVTEKGKDVELRCDPISGHTALYWYRQSLGQGLEFLIYFQGNSAPDKSGLPSDRFSAERTGGSVSTLTIQRTQQEDSAVYLCASSLAPTGWGNYGYTFGSGTRLTVV.

This clonotype was seen many times. The rearrangement uses TRBV3-1 and TRBJ2-7; TRBD1 matches 7 bases. Looked up from germline, CDR1 is LGHDT and CDR2 is YNNKEL (reference sequence). V trimming: 5 bases; J trimming: 2 bases; junction bases outside the gene matches: 3. This CDR3 has 13 residues. In nucleotides, the CDR3 is TGTGCCAGCAGCGACGGGACAGCCTACGAGCAGTACTTC. Encoded protein: CASSDGTAYEQYF.

This clonotype was observed a handful of times. The rearrangement joins TRBV5-1 to TRBJ2-2; D is undetermined. CDR1 is SGHRS and CDR2 is YFSETQ in the germline V gene. Trimming shortened V by 3 bases and J by 5 bases, and 11 bases separated the two germline ends. This CDR3 has 14 residues. The CDR3 coding sequence is TGCGCCAGCAGCTCAAGCGTGAGGACCGGGGAGCTGTTTTTT. Its translation is CASSSSVRTGELFF.

This clonotype has a count of ten or more. The V and J genes are TRBV12-3 or TRBV12-4 and TRBJ2-2; 8 bases are a match to TRBD1. This CDR3 has 15 residues. V gave up 6 bases and J gave up 5 bases; unmatched junction bases: 8. DNA of the CDR3: TGTGCCAGCAGCCGACCGGGACAGGCTACCGGGGAGCTGTTTTTT. It codes for CASSRPGQATGELFF.

This clonotype was seen at least ten times. The chain joins TRBV7-9 to TRBJ2-5, with D tentatively TRBD2 (6 bases). The CDR3 runs to 14 residues. The V gene's germline CDR1 is SEHNR and CDR2 FQNEAQ (reference sequence). The V end was cut by 5 bases, the J end by 5 bases, with 15 bases between. The CDR3 DNA reads as TGTGCCAGCAGCCTCACTAGCCCAACTGAGACCCAGTACTTC. Residues: CASSLTSPTETQYF.

This clonotype was seen many times. V and J are TRBV7-9 and TRBJ2-1; 8 bases map to TRBD1. From germline, CDR1 is SEHNR and CDR2 FQNEAQ (reference sequence). The junction had 4 bases not matched to a gene; V was cut back by 5 bases and J by 10 bases. This CDR3 has 12 residues. The CDR3 region is CASSATGDEQFF. The CDR3 DNA sequence: TGTGCCAGCAGCGCGACAGGGGACGAGCAGTTCTTC.

This clonotype was recorded at least ten times. The chain combines TRBV7-9 with TRBJ2-7; 9 bases map to TRBD1. CDR1 and CDR2 from the germline V gene are SEHNR and FQNEAQ (reference sequence). V gave up 1 base and J gave up 0 bases; unmatched junction bases: 7. CDR3 length: 17 residues. This chain's CDR3 is CASSLGPGQGFSYEQYV. The CDR3 coding sequence is TGTGCCAGCAGCTTAGGACCGGGACAGGGATTCTCCTACGAGCAGTACGTC.

This clonotype was counted ten times or more. The chain has TRBV5-1 and TRBJ2-3; TRBD1 might be the D (5 bases). Germline CDR1 SGHRS, CDR2 YFSETQ. This CDR3 has 16 amino acids. The V and J ends lost 4 bases and 1 base respectively, with 16 bases between them. In DNA form, the CDR3 reads TGCGCCAGCAGCCCGCCAGACCTACAGGGCACAGATACGCAGTATTTT. It encodes CASSPPDLQGTDTQYF.

The table lists this clonotype with many counts. CDR3 DNA: TGTGCCAGCAGTCTACAGGCTGCTGGGGCCAACGTCCTGACTTTC. Its translation: CASSLQAAGANVLTF. V is TRBV12-3 or TRBV12-4 and J is TRBJ2-6; TRBD1 might be the D (5 bases). This CDR3 has 15 amino acids. With 5 bases removed from V and 2 bases from J, the gap between germline ends came to 10 bases.

This clonotype was counted ten times or more. The chain employs TRBV7-2 and TRBJ2-1; 8 bases are shared with TRBD2. The CDR3 is made up of 16 amino acids. The ends lost 5 bases at V and 0 bases at J; junction bases unmatched: 6. Germline V gene sequence: CDR1 SGHTA, CDR2 FQGNSA. This chain's CDR3 is CASSQGSGSSYNEQFF. The CDR3 DNA reads as TGTGCCAGCAGCCAGGGGAGCGGGAGCTCCTACAATGAGCAGTTCTTC.

The table lists this clonotype with many counts. The chain links TRBV5-4 to TRBJ1-5; D might be TRBD1 (5 bases). This CDR3 contains 14 residues. V lost 0 bases and J 4 bases, leaving 8 bases between the germline ends. The germline V gene has CDR1 SGHNT and CDR2 YYREEE (reference sequence). Written as DNA, the CDR3 is TGTGCCAGCAGCTTGGGGGGGGGTAATCAGCCCCAGCATTTT. Translating it yields CASSLGGGNQPQHF.